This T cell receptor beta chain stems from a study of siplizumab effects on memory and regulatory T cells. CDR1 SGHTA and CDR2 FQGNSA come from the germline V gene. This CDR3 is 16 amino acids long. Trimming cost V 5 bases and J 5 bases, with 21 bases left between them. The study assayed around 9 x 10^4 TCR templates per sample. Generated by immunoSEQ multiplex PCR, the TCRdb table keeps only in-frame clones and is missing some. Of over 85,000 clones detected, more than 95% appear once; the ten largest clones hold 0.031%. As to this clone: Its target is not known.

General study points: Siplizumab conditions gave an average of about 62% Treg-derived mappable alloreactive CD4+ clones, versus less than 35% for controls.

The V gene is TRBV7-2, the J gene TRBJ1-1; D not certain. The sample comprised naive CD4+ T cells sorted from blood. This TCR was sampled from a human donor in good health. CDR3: CASSLQPGTVGTEAFF. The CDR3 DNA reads TGTGCCAGCAGCCTCCAACCCGGCACCGTGGGGACTGAAGCTTTCTTT.